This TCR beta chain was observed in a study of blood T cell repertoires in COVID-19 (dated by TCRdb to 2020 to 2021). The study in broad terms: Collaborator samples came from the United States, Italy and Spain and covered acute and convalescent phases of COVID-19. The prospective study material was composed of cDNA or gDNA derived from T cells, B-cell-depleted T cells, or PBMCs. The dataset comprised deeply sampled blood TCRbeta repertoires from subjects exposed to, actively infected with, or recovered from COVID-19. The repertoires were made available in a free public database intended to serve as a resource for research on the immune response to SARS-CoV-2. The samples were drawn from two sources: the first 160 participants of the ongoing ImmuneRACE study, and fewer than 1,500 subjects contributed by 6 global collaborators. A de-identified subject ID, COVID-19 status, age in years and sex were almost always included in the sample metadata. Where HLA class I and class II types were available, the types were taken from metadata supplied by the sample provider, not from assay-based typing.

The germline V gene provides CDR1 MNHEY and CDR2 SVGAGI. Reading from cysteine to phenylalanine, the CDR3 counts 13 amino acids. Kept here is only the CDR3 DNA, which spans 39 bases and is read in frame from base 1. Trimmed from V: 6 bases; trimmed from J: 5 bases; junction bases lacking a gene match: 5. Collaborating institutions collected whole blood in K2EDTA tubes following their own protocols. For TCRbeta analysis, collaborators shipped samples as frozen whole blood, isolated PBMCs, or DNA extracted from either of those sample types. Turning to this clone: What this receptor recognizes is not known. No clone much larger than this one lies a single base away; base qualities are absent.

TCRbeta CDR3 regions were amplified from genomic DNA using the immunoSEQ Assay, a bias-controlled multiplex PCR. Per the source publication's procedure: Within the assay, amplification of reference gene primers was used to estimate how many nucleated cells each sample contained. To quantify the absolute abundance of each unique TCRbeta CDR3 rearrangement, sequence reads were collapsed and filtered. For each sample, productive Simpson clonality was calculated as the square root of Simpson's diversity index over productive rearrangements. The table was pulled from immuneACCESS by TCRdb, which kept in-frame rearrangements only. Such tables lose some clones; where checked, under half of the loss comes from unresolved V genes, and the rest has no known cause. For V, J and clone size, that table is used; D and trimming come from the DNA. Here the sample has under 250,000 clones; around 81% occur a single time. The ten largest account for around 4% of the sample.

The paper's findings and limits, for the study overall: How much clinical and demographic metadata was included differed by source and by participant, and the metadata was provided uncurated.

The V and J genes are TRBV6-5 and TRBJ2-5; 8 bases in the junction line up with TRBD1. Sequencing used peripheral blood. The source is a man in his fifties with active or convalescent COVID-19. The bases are TGTGCCAGCAGATCCAGGGGGCCGGAGACCCAGTACTTC. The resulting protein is CASRSRGPETQYF.